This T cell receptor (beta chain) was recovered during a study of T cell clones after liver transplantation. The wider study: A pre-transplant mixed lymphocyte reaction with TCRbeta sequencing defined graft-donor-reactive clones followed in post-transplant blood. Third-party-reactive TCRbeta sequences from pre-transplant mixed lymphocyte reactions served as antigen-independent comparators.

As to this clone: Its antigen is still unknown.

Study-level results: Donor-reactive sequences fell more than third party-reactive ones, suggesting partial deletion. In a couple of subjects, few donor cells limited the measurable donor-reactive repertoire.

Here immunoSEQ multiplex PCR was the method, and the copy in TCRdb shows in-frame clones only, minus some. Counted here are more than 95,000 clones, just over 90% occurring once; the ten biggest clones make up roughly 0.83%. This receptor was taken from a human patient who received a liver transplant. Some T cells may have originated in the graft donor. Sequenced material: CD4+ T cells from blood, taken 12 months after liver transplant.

The CDR3 protein is CASRQGAENYGYTF. CDR3 DNA sequence: TGTGCCAGTCGGCAGGGCGCCGAGAACTATGGCTACACCTTC. V gene TRBV5-4 combines with J gene TRBJ1-2; possible D gene TRBD1, 5 bases. V lost 8 bases and J lost 2, with 16 bases in between. The CDR3 loop spans 14 amino acids. Looked up from germline, CDR1 is SGHNT and CDR2 is YYREEE (reference sequence).